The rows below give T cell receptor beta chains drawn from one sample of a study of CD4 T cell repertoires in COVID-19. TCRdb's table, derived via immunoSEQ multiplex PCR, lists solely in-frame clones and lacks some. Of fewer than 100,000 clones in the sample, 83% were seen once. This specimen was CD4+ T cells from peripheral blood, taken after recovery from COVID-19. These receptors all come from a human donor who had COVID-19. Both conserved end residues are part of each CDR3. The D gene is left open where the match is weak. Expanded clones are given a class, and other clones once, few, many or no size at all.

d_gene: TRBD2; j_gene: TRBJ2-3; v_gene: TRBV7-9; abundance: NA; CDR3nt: TGTGCCAGCAGCTCTAGCGGGAGCGGCACAGATACGCAGTATTTT; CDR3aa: CASSSSGSGTDTQYF
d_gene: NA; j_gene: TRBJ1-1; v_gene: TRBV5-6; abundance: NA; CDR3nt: TGTGCCAGCAGCAAGGGGTTTGTGACTGAAGCTTTCTTT; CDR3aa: CASSKGFVTEAFF
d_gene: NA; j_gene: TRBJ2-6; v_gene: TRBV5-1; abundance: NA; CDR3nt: TGCGCCAGCAGCTGGGGGCTGCCCTCTGGGGCCAACGTCCTGACTTTC; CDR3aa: CASSWGLPSGANVLTF
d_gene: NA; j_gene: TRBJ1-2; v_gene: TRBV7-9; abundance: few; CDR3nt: TGTGCCAGCAGCTTAGCGGGGGTCAACTATGGCTACACCTTC; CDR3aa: CASSLAGVNYGYTF
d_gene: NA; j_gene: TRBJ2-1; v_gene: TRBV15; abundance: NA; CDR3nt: TGTGCCACTTCACTACGCGGGGACTCCTACAATGAGCAGTTCTTC; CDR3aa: CATSLRGDSYNEQFF
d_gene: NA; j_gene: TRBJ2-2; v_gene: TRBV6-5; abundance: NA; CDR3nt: TGTGCCAGCAGTAGAGGGGGCACCGGGGAGCTGTTTTTT; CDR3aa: CASSRGGTGELFF
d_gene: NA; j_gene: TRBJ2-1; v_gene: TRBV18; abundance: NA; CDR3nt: TGTGCCAGCTCACCAGGGAAAGGGACCACACCTTGGTACAATGAGCAGTTCTTC; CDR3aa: CASSPGKGTTPWYNEQFF
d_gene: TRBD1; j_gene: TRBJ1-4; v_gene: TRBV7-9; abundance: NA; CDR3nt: TGTGCCAGCAGCTTAGGGTCCCGGGACAGTGAAAAACTGTTTTTT; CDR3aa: CASSLGSRDSEKLFF
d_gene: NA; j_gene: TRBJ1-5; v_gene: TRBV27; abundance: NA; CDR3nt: TGTGCCAGCAGTGGCTCAGCGAATAGCAATCAGCCCCAGCATTTT; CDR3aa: CASSGSANSNQPQHF
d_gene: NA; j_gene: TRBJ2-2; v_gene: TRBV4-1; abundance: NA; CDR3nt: TGCGCCAGCAGCCAAGTAATCAGGACCCTCCGACTACAATCGAACACCGGGGAGCTGTTTTTT; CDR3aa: CASSQVIRTLRLQSNTGELFF
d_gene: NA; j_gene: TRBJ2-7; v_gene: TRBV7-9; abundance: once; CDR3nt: TGTGCCAGCAGCCCCAATGTGTTCGGACCCTACGAGCAGTACTTC; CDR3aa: CASSPNVFGPYEQYF
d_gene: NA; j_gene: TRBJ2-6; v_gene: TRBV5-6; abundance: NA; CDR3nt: TGTGCCAGCAGCCCGGGCTGGGGGGCTTTAGGTGCCAACGTCCTGACTTTC; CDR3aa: CASSPGWGALGANVLTF
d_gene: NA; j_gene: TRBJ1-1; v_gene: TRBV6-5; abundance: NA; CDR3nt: TGTGCCAGCAGTTACTCCCCCCAGGGCTACACTGAAGCTTTCTTT; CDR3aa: CASSYSPQGYTEAFF
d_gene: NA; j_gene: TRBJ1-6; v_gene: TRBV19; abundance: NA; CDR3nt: TGTGCCAGTAGTATAGATGCTGGTGGGTATAATTCACCCCTCCACTTT; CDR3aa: CASSIDAGGYNSPLHF
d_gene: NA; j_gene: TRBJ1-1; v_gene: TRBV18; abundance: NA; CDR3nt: TGTGCCAGCTCACCCTTTGATCTGGCGGCTGACACTGAAGCTTTCTTT; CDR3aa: CASSPFDLAADTEAFF
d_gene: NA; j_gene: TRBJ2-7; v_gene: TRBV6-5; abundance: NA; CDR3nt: TGTGCCAGCAGTTTGTATAGGGCCTTCTCCTACGAGCAGTACTTC; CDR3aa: CASSLYRAFSYEQYF
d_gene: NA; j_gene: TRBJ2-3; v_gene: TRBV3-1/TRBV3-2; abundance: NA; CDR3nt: TGTGCCAGCAGCCGCGAGGTGGGCTACCTGGGAGATACGCAGTATTTT; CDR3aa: CASSREVGYLGDTQYF
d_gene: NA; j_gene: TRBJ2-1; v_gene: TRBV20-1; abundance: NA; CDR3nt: TGCAGTGGAGTACAGGGCTATGAGCAGTTCTTC; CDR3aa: CSGVQGYEQFF
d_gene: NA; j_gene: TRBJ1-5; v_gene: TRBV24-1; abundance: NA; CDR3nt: TGTGCCACCAGTGAGACCAGGGATCAGCCCCAGCATTTT; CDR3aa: CATSETRDQPQHF
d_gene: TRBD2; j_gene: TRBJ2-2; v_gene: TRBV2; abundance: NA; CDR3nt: TGTGCCAGCCGTCCCCAGCGGGAGACCACCGGGGAGCTGTTTTTT; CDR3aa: CASRPQRETTGELFF
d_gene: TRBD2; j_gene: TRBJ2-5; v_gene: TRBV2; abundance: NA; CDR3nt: TGTGCCAGCAGCCAGGAAGTTGCGGGAGGGGAGACCCAGTACTTC; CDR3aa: CASSQEVAGGETQYF